This is a list of T cell receptor beta chains from one sample in a study of blood T cells in healthy people across ages. TCRdb redid the calling of the 5' RACE reads with MiXCR, one entry per CDR3 protein. The table has about 1,000,000 distinct CDR3 sequences, around 43% seen once. The sequencing input was blood. These receptors came from a woman in her sixties or seventies in good health. CDR3s include the opening cysteine and the closing phenylalanine or tryptophan. D genes are given only for firm matches. Clone size is not always given. Where it is, it says once, few, many or a class for expanded clones.

CASTRWETQYF,TGTGCCAGCACCCGATGGGAGACCCAGTACTTC,NA,TRBV12-3/TRBV12-4,TRBJ2-5,NA
CASSDRGVQSEQYF,TGTGCCAGCAGTGACCGGGGGGTTCAAAGCGAGCAGTACTTC,TRBD2,TRBV27,TRBJ2-7,few
CATSTEGQGKYNEQFF,TGTGCCACCAGCACCGAAGGACAGGGGAAGTACAATGAGCAGTTCTTC,TRBD1,TRBV15,TRBJ2-1,few
CASSHPDNEQYF,TGTGCCAGCAGCCATCCAGACAATGAGCAGTACTTC,NA,TRBV7-2,TRBJ2-7,NA
CASSYGAKTEAFF,TGTGCCAGCAGTTACGGCGCGAAGACTGAAGCTTTCTTT,NA,TRBV6-5,TRBJ1-1,NA
CASSYQRSHQGETQYF,TGTGCCAGCAGTTACCAACGGTCCCACCAAGGAGAGACCCAGTACTTC,NA,TRBV6-5,TRBJ2-5,NA
CSARPGQETTNEKLFF,TGCAGTGCCAGACCGGGACAGGAGACAACTAATGAAAAACTGTTTTTT,TRBD1,TRBV20-1,TRBJ1-4,few
CASSERVSLNYGYTF,TGTGCCAGCAGCGAACGCGTCTCTCTAAACTATGGCTACACCTTC,NA,TRBV9,TRBJ1-2,few
CASSLDGERDEQYF,TGTGCCAGCAGTTTGGACGGGGAGCGCGACGAGCAGTACTTC,NA,TRBV27,TRBJ2-7,NA
CASSARLALTDPQYF,TGTGCCAGCAGTGCCAGACTAGCGTTGACAGATCCGCAGTATTTT,TRBD2,TRBV25-1,TRBJ2-3,NA
CASSLIVDEQYF,TGTGCCAGCAGCTTAATAGTCGACGAGCAGTACTTC,NA,TRBV7-9,TRBJ2-7,NA
CASSPVSGDYNEQFF,TGCGCCAGCAGTCCCGTTAGCGGAGATTACAATGAGCAGTTCTTC,NA,TRBV5-1,TRBJ2-1,NA
CASSQGSGALWGQVYEQYF,TGTGCCAGCAGCCAAGGTAGCGGGGCGCTATGGGGACAAGTTTACGAGCAGTACTTC,TRBD2,TRBV3-1,TRBJ2-7,NA
CSALAGGAQFF,TGCAGTGCTCTAGCGGGAGGGGCGCAGTTCTTC,TRBD2,TRBV20-1,TRBJ2-1,NA
CSVELFPGENNEQFF,TGCAGCGTTGAACTATTCCCCGGGGAGAACAATGAGCAGTTCTTC,NA,TRBV29-1,TRBJ2-1,NA
CASSTERGHNEQFF,TGCGCCAGCAGCACCGAGAGGGGCCACAATGAGCAGTTCTTC,NA,TRBV5-1,TRBJ2-1,NA
CSAPEDRVKDTQYF,TGCAGTGCCCCTGAGGACAGGGTAAAAGATACGCAGTATTTT,TRBD1,TRBV20-1,TRBJ2-3,NA
CAISEDTLYGYTF,TGTGCCATCAGTGAAGACACACTTTATGGCTACACCTTC,NA,TRBV10-3,TRBJ1-2,few
CSGPTPGTAYGYTF,TGCAGTGGCCCCACCCCCGGGACAGCCTATGGCTACACCTTC,TRBD1,TRBV20-1,TRBJ1-2,few
CATSRAGGELFF,TGTGCCACCAGCAGAGCAGGCGGGGAGCTGTTTTTT,NA,TRBV15,TRBJ2-2,NA
CASSFRDGAVGELFF,TGTGCCAGCAGCTTCCGGGACGGGGCAGTCGGGGAGCTGTTTTTT,NA,TRBV5-6,TRBJ2-2,NA
CASSSPNRGSSYNEQFF,TGTGCCAGCAGCTCGCCCAACAGGGGAAGCTCCTACAATGAGCAGTTCTTC,TRBD1,TRBV7-9,TRBJ2-1,NA
CATSRVLETEAFF,TGTGCCACCAGCAGAGTCTTAGAGACTGAAGCTTTCTTT,NA,TRBV15,TRBJ1-1,few
CASSQEGSGYTF,TGTGCCAGCAGCCAAGAAGGGTCTGGCTACACCTTC,NA,TRBV3-1,TRBJ1-2,few
CASSLEQLNTEAFF,TGTGCCAGCAGCTTGGAGCAGCTGAACACTGAAGCTTTCTTT,NA,TRBV5-5,TRBJ1-1,NA
CSAQELGREARQETQYF,TGCAGTGCTCAGGAGTTGGGGCGGGAGGCCCGCCAAGAGACCCAGTACTTC,TRBD2,TRBV20-1,TRBJ2-5,once
CSPTGLDGYGYTF,TGCAGCCCCACAGGTCTAGACGGCTATGGCTACACCTTC,NA,TRBV29-1,TRBJ1-2,NA
CAGSLGIGSGANVLTF,TGTGCCGGCAGTTTAGGTATTGGGTCTGGGGCCAACGTCCTGACTTTC,NA,TRBV12-3/TRBV12-4,TRBJ2-6,NA
CASSYSRRLAGDTDAQYF,TGTGCCAGCAGTTACTCCCGTCGGCTGGCAGGGGACACAGATGCGCAGTATTTT,NA,TRBV6-5,TRBJ2-3,NA
CASSVASGRRSDTQYF,TGTGCCAGCAGCGTAGCAAGCGGGAGGAGGTCAGATACGCAGTATTTT,TRBD2,TRBV9,TRBJ2-3,NA
CSRRGGTDTQYF,TGTAGCAGGCGGGGGGGAACAGATACGCAGTATTTT,TRBD2,TRBV7-2,TRBJ2-3,NA
CASSQDDRVRSTTNEKLFF,TGTGCCAGCAGCCAAGATGACAGGGTCAGATCAACGACTAATGAAAAACTGTTTTTT,TRBD1,TRBV4-2,TRBJ1-4,few
CASTRGRLGTDTQYF,TGTGCCAGCACCCGCGGGAGACTAGGCACAGATACGCAGTATTTT,TRBD2,TRBV13,TRBJ2-3,NA
CASSDPGTIYNEQFF,TGTGCCAGCAGCGACCCGGGGACTATTTACAATGAGCAGTTCTTC,TRBD2,TRBV7-3,TRBJ2-1,NA
CASSYPGLVRDKQFF,TGTGCCAGCAGTTACCCAGGACTAGTCCGTGATAAGCAGTTCTTC,TRBD2,TRBV27,TRBJ2-1,once
CASSLSGGYNEQYF,TGTGCCAGCAGTTTGTCAGGGGGATACAATGAGCAGTACTTC,TRBD1,TRBV6-5,TRBJ2-5,few
CASSVGPGTGTYEQYF,TGTGCCAGCAGCGTGGGACCCGGGACAGGGACCTACGAGCAGTACTTC,TRBD1,TRBV5-5,TRBJ2-7,NA
CASSLGTSFQETQYF,TGTGCCAGCAGCTTAGGAACTTCGTTCCAAGAGACCCAGTACTTC,NA,TRBV7-2,TRBJ2-5,many
CASSVRDRGLTEAFF,TGTGCCAGCAGCGTAAGGGACAGGGGCTTGACTGAAGCTTTCTTT,TRBD1,TRBV2,TRBJ1-1,NA
CASSRPTENTEAFF,TGCGCCAGCAGCCGCCCAACAGAGAACACTGAAGCTTTCTTT,NA,TRBV4-1,TRBJ1-1,few
CASSQTGRYNEQYF,TGTGCCAGCAGCCAGACAGGGCGATACAATGAGCAGTACTTC,TRBD1,TRBV7-2,TRBJ2-5,NA
CASSSGQRTSTDTQYF,TGTGCCAGCAGCTCCGGTCAGAGGACCTCCACAGATACGCAGTATTTT,NA,TRBV7-2,TRBJ2-3,NA
CASSLELGEQFF,TGTGCCAGCAGCTTAGAGCTGGGTGAGCAGTTCTTC,NA,TRBV7-2,TRBJ2-1,medium-sized
CASSGGWHKQYF,TGTGCCAGCAGTGGAGGGTGGCACAAGCAGTACTTC,NA,TRBV12-3/TRBV12-4,TRBJ2-7,NA
CASSPRTGRRDNEQFF,TGTGCCAGCAGCCCACGGACTGGCCGTCGGGACAATGAGCAGTTCTTC,NA,TRBV7-9,TRBJ2-1,NA